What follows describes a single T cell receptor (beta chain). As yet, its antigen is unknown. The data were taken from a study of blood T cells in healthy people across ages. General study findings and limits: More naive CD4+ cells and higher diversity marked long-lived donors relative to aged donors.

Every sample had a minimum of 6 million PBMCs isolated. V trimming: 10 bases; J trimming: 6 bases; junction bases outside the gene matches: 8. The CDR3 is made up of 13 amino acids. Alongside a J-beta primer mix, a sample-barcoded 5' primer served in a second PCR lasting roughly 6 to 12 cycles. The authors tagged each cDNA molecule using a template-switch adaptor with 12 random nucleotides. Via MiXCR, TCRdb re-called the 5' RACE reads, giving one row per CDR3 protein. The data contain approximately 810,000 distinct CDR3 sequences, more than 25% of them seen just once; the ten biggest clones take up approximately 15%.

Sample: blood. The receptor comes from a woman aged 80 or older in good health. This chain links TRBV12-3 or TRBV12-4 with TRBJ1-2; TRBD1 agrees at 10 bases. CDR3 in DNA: TGTGCCACCCGACAGGGGGCGAACGATGGCTACACCTTC. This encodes CATRQGANDGYTF.